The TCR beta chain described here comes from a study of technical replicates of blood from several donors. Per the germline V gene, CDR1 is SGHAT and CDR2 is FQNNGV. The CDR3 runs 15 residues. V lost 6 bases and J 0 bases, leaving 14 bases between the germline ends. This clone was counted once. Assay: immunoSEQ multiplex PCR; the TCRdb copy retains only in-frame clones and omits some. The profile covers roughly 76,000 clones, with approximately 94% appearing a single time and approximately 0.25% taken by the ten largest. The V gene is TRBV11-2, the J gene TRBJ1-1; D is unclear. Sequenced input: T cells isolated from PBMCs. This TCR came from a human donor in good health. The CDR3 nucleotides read TGTGCCAGCAGACCGGGTCCCCTTATGAACACTGAAGCTTTCTTT. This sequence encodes CASRPGPLMNTEAFF.